Sample share makes the clone carrying this TCR beta chain medium-sized. The sample belongs to a study of metastatic and nonmetastatic thyroid tumors. The wider study: Where malignant and benign thyroid patients were concerned, repertoires were compared across blood and tumor or nodule tissue.

In the study's own analysis: What underpinned the distant-metastasis classifier for papillary thyroid cancer was the set of CDR3 differences across clinicopathological groups. TCRdb reassembled clones from the PCR reads with MiXCR. TCRdb's processing, not the authors', yielded these V and J calls. The sample carries about 36,000 clones, less than 25% recorded once. Nobody among the patients had been given any treatment before thyroid surgery. The clonotype comes from a female donor with papillary thyroid cancer or a benign thyroid nodule (not recorded which). Some clones in this sample may be carry-over from other donors' samples. What was sequenced was blood.

CDR3 DNA sequence: TGTGCCAGCAGTGAAGCGTCACCCGACGAGCAGTACTTC. Its protein is CASSEASPDEQYF. V usage is TRBV6-1 and J usage is TRBJ2-7; D ambiguous. The ends were cut back, 0 bases at V and 5 bases at J, with 8 bases in the middle. Germline values: CDR1 MNHNS, CDR2 SASEGT. This CDR3 has 13 residues.